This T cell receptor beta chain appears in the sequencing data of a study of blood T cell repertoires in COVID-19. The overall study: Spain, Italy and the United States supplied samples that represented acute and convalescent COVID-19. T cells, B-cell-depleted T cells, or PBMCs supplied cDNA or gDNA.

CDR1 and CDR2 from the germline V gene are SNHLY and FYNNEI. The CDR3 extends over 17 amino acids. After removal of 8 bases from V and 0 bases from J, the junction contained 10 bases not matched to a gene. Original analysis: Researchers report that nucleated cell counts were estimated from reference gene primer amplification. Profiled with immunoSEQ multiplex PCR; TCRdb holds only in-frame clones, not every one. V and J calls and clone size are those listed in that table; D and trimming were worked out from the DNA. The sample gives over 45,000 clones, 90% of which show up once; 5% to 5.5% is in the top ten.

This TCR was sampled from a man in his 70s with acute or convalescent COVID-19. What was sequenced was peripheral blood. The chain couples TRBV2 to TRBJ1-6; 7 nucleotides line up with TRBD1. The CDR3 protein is CASSDTGAPSYNSPLHF. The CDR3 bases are TGTGCCAGCTCGGACACAGGGGCCCCCTCCTATAATTCACCCCTCCACTTT.